This TCR beta chain was captured in a study of cytomegalovirus exposure and HLA in healthy donors. The CDR3 covers 14 residues. J gave up 3 bases and V 3 bases, and 4 bases lay outside the gene matches. Germline-derived CDR1 and CDR2 are SGDLS and YYNGEE. Concerning this clone itself: Antigen unknown.

Study outcomes and limitations: About 87% or about 30% of the time was how often most TCR beta V segments were productive, according to an earlier analysis. Beyond CMV serostatus, there was no information to go on about immune exposure.

The PCR ran on 60 Vbeta and 13 Jbeta primers. TCRdb keeps only in-frame clones here, not all; method: immunoSEQ multiplex PCR. The table shows about 120,000 clones, with around 84% occurring only once. Sequencing was done on a sample of PBMCs. The TCR sequence derives from a woman aged 25 to 39 in good health and CMV-seropositive. The V gene is TRBV9, the J gene TRBJ2-7, with 9 bases identical to TRBD1. The chain's CDR3 is CASSEGTGFYEQYF. Written as DNA, the CDR3 is TGTGCCAGCAGCGAGGGGACAGGGTTCTACGAGCAGTACTTC.